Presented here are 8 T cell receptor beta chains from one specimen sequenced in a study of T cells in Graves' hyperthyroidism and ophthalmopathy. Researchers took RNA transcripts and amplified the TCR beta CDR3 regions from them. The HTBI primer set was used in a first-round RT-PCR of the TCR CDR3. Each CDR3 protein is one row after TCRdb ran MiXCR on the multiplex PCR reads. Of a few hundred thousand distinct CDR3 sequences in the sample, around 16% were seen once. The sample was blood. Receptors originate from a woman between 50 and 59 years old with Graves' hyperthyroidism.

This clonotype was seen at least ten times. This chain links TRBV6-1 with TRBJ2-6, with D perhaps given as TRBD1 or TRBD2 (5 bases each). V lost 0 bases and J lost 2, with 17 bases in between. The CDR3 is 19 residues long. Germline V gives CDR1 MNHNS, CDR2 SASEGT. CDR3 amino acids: CASSEALYGAVAGANVLTF. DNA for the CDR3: TGTGCCAGCAGTGAAGCGCTGTACGGGGCTGTAGCTGGGGCCAACGTCCTGACTTTC.

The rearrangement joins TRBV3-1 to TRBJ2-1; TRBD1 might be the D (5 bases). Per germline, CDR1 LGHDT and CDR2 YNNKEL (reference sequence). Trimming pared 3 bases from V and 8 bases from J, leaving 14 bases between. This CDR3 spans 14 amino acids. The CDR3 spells CASSQNVLGDEQFF. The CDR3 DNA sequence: TGTGCCAGCAGCCAGAACGTTCTAGGGGATGAGCAGTTCTTC.

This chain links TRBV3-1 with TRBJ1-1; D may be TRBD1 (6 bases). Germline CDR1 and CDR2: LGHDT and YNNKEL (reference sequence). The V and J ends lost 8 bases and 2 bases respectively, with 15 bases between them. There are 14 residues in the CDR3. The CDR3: CASGRGAQNTEAFF. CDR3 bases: TGTGCCAGCGGCCGGGGGGCCCAAAACACTGAAGCTTTCTTT.

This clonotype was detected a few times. The DNA of the CDR3 is TGTGCCAGCAGCGACGATTACAACGCCTACGAGCAGTACTTC. The encoded protein is CASSDDYNAYEQYF. The gene calls are TRBV9 and TRBJ2-7, with D hard to call. This CDR3 contains 14 residues. Deletions cut 3 bases from V and 2 bases from J, with 12 bases between. The germline V gene encodes CDR1 SGDLS and CDR2 YYNGEE.

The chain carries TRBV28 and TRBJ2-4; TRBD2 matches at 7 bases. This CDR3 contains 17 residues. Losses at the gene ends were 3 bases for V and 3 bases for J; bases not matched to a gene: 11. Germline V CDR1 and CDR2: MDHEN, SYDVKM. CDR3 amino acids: CASSLRLAAGLKNIQYF. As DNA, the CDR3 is TGTGCCAGCAGTTTGAGGCTAGCGGCCGGACTCAAAAACATTCAGTACTTC.

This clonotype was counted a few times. The CDR3: CSSLAEWGVGEQFF. The CDR3 DNA sequence: TGCAGCTCCTTAGCGGAGTGGGGGGTAGGTGAGCAGTTCTTC. The J gene is TRBJ2-1, the V gene TRBV29-1; possible D gene TRBD2, 6 bases. CDR3 length: 14 residues. Trimming removed 8 bases at V and 9 bases at J, with 23 bases between. The germline gives CDR1 SQVTM, CDR2 ANQGSEA.

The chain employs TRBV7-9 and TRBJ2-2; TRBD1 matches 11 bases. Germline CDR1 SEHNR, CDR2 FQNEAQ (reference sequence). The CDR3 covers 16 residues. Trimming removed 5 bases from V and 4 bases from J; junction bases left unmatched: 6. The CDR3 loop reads CASSGRDRGFTGELFF. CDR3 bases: TGTGCCAGCAGCGGCCGGGACAGGGGGTTCACCGGGGAGCTGTTTTTT.

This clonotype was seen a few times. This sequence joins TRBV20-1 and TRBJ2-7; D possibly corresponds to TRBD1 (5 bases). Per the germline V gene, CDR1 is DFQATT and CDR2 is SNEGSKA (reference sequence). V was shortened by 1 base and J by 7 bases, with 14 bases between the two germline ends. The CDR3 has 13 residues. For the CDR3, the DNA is TGCAGTGCTAGAGCCCAGACAGCAAATGAGCAGTACTTC. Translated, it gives CSARAQTANEQYF.